This entry features one TCR beta chain sequence. Generated by immunoSEQ multiplex PCR, the TCRdb table keeps only in-frame clones and is missing some. The repertoire holds about 150,000 clones, with approximately 78% as singletons. The data belong to a study of blood T cell repertoires in COVID-19. About the research overall: Sample material is recorded as cDNA or gDNA derived from T cells, B-cell-depleted T cells, or PBMCs.

V was clipped by 2 bases and J by 6 bases, with 16 bases between them. CDR1 MNHNS and CDR2 SASEGT come from the germline V gene. CDR3 length: 15 residues. The specimen sequenced was peripheral blood. V usage is TRBV6-1 and J usage is TRBJ1-2; D is unclear. The receptor was derived from a man of 80 years or more with acute or convalescent COVID-19. The DNA for the CDR3 is TGTGCCAGCAGTGAAAGGCCAGGTCCATGGGATGGCTACACCTTC. Translation gives CASSERPGPWDGYTF.